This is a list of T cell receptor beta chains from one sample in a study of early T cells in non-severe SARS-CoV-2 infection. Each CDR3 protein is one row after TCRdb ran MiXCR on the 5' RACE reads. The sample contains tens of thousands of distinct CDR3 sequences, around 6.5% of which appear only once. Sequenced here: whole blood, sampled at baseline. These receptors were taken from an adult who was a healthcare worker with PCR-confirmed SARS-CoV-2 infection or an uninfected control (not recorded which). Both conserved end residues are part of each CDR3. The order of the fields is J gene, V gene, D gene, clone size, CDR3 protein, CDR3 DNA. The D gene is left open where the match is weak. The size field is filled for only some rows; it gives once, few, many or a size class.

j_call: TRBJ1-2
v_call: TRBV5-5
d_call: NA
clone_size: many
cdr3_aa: CASSRSRATAQYGYTF
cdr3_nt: TGTGCCAGCAGCAGGAGTCGAGCGACAGCCCAATATGGCTACACCTTC

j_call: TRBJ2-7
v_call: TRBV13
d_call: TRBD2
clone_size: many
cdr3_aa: CASSLGASGGARYEQYF
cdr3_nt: TGTGCCAGCAGCTTGGGAGCTAGCGGGGGGGCCCGGTACGAGCAGTACTTC

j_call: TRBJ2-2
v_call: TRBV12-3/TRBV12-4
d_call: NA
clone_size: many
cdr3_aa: CASSSGPGSTGELFF
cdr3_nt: TGTGCCAGCAGCTCCGGGCCAGGGAGCACCGGGGAGCTGTTTTTT

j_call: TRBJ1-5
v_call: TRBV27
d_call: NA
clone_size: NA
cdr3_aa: CASSQRTASNQPQHF
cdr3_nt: TGTGCCAGCAGTCAACGGACTGCTAGCAATCAGCCCCAGCATTTT

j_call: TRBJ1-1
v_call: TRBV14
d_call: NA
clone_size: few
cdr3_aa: CASSQAGFFGTEAFF
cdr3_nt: TGTGCCAGCAGCCAAGCAGGATTTTTCGGCACTGAAGCTTTCTTT

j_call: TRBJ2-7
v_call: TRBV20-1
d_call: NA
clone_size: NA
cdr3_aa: CSAKTGRDSYEQYF
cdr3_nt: TGCAGTGCGAAGACAGGCAGAGACTCCTACGAGCAGTACTTC

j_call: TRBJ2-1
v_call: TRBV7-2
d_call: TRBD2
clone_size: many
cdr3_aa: CASSLSGGSYNEQFF
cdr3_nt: TGTGCCAGCAGCCTAAGCGGGGGCTCCTACAATGAGCAGTTCTTC

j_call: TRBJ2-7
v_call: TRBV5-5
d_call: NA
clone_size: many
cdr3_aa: CASSWAWDVAYEQYF
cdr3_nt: TGTGCCAGCAGCTGGGCCTGGGACGTAGCCTACGAGCAGTACTTC

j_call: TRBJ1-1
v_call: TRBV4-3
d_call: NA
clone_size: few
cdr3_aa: CASSQEVRGGRTEAFF
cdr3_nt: TGCGCCAGCAGCCAAGAGGTTAGGGGAGGGCGAACTGAAGCTTTCTTT

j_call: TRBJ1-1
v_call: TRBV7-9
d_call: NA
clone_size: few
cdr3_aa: CASSSGQPFGTEAFF
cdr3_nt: TGTGCCAGCAGCTCCGGACAGCCCTTCGGCACTGAAGCTTTCTTT